The TCR beta chain under discussion was sequenced for a study of T cell responses to AZD1222 COVID-19 vaccine. General study results and limits: The study found Spike-specific TCR breadth and depth rose after two AZD1222 doses.

Sequencing used immunoSEQ multiplex PCR; TCRdb keeps in-frame clones, though not all of them. The sample lists over 150,000 clones, less than 95% seen once, with about 3% in the top ten. The CDR3 extends over 16 amino acids. CDR1 and CDR2 from the germline V gene are LNHDA and SQIVND (reference sequence). Trimming shortened V by 3 bases and J by 2 bases, and 14 bases separated the two germline ends. As for this clone: Its matching antigen is unknown.

Sequences were derived from peripheral blood, sampled on day 0 of AZD1222 vaccination. This rearrangement joins TRBV19 to TRBJ2-1; D is tentatively TRBD1 or TRBD2 (5 bases each). The sequence derives from an adult in good health. The CDR3 DNA reads TGTGCCAGTAGTATTACCGGGACGGAGCCCTACAATGAGCAGTTCTTC. As protein: CASSITGTEPYNEQFF.